Presented here are 12 T cell receptor beta chains from one specimen sequenced in a study of PD-1 blockade in classical Hodgkin lymphoma. As for time point: cycle 4 day 1 (C4D1), after more than five weeks of nivolumab. Each patient's relapse followed autologous stem cell transplantation, and brentuximab vedotin exposure varied. Sequencing was performed with immunoSEQ multiplex PCR; in TCRdb, only in-frame clones are kept and a portion is missing. Of around 25,000 clones in the sample, approximately 88% are singletons; the top ten hold 20% to 30%. The sequencing here drew on peripheral blood mononuclear cells (PBMCs), taken before the fourth cycle of nivolumab. These receptors originate from a human donor with classical Hodgkin lymphoma.

The rearrangement links TRBV19 to TRBJ2-6, with D tentatively TRBD1 (6 bases). The CDR3 is made up of 16 amino acids. Looked up from germline, CDR1 is LNHDA and CDR2 is SQIVND (reference sequence). The V gene lost 7 bases and the J gene lost 2 bases, with 15 bases spanning the gap. The CDR3 here is CASTYTPGAGANVLTF. The CDR3 DNA follows: TGTGCCAGTACCTACACACCAGGGGCTGGGGCCAACGTCCTGACTTTC.

The V gene is TRBV15, the J gene TRBJ2-2; 10 bases align to TRBD2. V was pared by 0 bases and J by 7 bases, with 17 bases of the junction left unmatched. Germline CDR1 reads LNHNV; CDR2 reads YYDKDF (reference sequence). This CDR3 region has 20 residues. CDR3 in amino acids: CATSRDRWGQLAGDHGELFF. CDR3 nucleotide sequence: TGTGCCACCAGCAGAGATCGGTGGGGGCAGCTAGCGGGAGATCACGGGGAGCTGTTTTTT.

The V gene is TRBV7-9, the J gene TRBJ2-7; D is unclear. The V end was cut by 1 base, the J end by 3 bases, with 10 bases between. Looked up from germline, CDR1 is SEHNR and CDR2 is FQNEAQ (reference sequence). The CDR3 runs 14 residues. The CDR3 sequence is CASSLVSSNYEQYF. The CDR3 region has the DNA TGTGCCAGCAGCTTAGTTTCCAGCAACTACGAGCAGTACTTC.

In DNA form, the CDR3 reads TGTGCCAGCAGCTTAGAAGTAGCTGATACGCAGTATTTT. As protein: CASSLEVADTQYF. V gene TRBV11-3 combines with J gene TRBJ2-3; D is uncertain. Trimming stripped 0 bases from V and 6 bases from J, with 7 bases between. The CDR3 extends over 13 amino acids. In germline, CDR1 is SGHNT, CDR2 YENEEA.

A single count supports this clone. The chain carries TRBV27 and TRBJ2-7; 10 bases line up with TRBD1. The CDR3 runs to 14 residues. V lost 4 bases and J lost 2; bases outside the gene matches: 2. Germline assignment: CDR1 MNHEY and CDR2 SMNVEV (reference sequence). The CDR3, as DNA: TGTGCCAGCAGTTCCGACAGGGGGCCCTACGAGCAGTACTTC. Its translation: CASSSDRGPYEQYF.

CDR3 bases: TGCGCCAGCAGCCCCGGAGTAGATTACTCTGGAAACACCATATATTTT. The encoded protein is CASSPGVDYSGNTIYF. The rearrangement links TRBV5-1 to TRBJ1-3; D remains ambiguous. Germline V gene data show CDR1 as SGHRS and CDR2 as YFSETQ. The CDR3 runs to 16 residues. With 4 bases removed from V and 0 bases from J, the gap between germline ends came to 14 bases.

This sequence joins TRBV11-2 and TRBJ2-3; a weak D match, TRBD2 (5 bases). Trimming shortened V by 6 bases and J by 0 bases, and 13 bases separated the two germline ends. CDR3 length: 15 residues. Germline assignment: CDR1 SGHAT and CDR2 FQNNGV. This CDR3 is CASRPVGRSTDTQYF. The CDR3 DNA follows: TGTGCCAGCAGACCGGTAGGGAGAAGCACAGATACGCAGTATTTT.

CDR3 region: CASSLVQGIQETQYF. The CDR3 DNA follows: TGCGCCAGCAGCTTGGTACAGGGGATACAAGAGACCCAGTACTTC. V usage is TRBV5-1 and J usage is TRBJ2-5, with TRBD1 matching 7 bases. After removal of 0 bases from V and 2 bases from J, the junction contained 4 bases not matched to a gene. Germline CDR1 is SGHRS and CDR2 is YFSETQ. This CDR3 region has 15 residues.

This rearrangement joins TRBV29-1 to TRBJ2-7, with TRBD2 matching over 8 bases. Germline CDR1 and CDR2: SQVTM and ANQGSEA. V shed 0 bases, J shed 0 bases, and the junction held 4 bases outside the gene matches. The length of the CDR3 is 15 residues. The DNA of the CDR3 is TGCAGCGTTGAAGACGAGCGGGGGTCCTCCTACGAGCAGTACTTC. Translating gives CSVEDERGSSYEQYF.

The chain recombines TRBV4-1 with TRBJ1-2; D remains unclear. V dropped 3 bases and J dropped 8 bases, with 19 bases sitting between them. Germline-derived CDR1 and CDR2 are MGHRA and YSYEKL. The CDR3 has 15 residues. The DNA of the CDR3 is TGCGCCAGCAGCCAGGGTACCGGGCCCCGCGGGGGCTACACCTTC. It yields the protein CASSQGTGPRGGYTF.

The chain carries TRBV5-8 and TRBJ1-1, with D unclear. CDR1 and CDR2 (germline): SGHTS, YDEGEE. The CDR3 is 16 amino acids. The V gene lost 6 bases and the J gene lost 1 base, with 19 bases spanning the gap. This CDR3 is CASTSFRRGRNTEAFF. In DNA form, the CDR3 reads TGTGCCAGCACTTCCTTCCGACGTGGAAGGAACACTGAAGCTTTCTTT. Full variable domain (missing parts from reference TRBV5-8 and TRBJ1-1): EAGVTQSPTHLIKTRGQQATLRCSPISGHTSVYWYQQALGLGLQFLLWYDEGEERNRGNFPPRFSGRQFPNYSSELNVNALELEDSALYLCASTSFRRGRNTEAFFGQGTRLTVV.

This clone is medium-sized. The chain couples TRBV7-9 to TRBJ2-7, with D tentatively TRBD1 (6 bases). Trimming removed 5 bases at V and 2 bases at J, with 10 bases between. This CDR3 spans 13 amino acids. CDR1 and CDR2 from the germline V gene are SEHNR and FQNEAQ (reference sequence). The CDR3 bases are TGTGCCAGCAGCCGGACAGAACCCTACGAGCAGTACTTC. As protein: CASSRTEPYEQYF.